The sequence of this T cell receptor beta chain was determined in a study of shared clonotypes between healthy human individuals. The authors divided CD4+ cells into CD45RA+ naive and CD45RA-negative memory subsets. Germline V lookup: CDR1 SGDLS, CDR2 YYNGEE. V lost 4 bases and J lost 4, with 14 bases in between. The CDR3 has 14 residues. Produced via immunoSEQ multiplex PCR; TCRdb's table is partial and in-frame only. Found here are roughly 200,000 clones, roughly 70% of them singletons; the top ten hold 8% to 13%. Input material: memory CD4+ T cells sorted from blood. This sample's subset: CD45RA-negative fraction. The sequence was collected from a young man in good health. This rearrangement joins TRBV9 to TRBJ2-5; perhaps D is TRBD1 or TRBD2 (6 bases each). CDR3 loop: CASSPQGGGETQYF. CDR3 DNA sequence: TGTGCCAGCAGCCCCCAAGGAGGGGGAGAGACCCAGTACTTC.